The T cell receptor beta chain described here comes from a study of control samples from healthy donors and cancer patients. Repertoires were generated with immunoSEQ multiplex PCR, while TCRdb's copy carries only in-frame clones and drops some. The sample records 100,000 to 150,000 clones, 92% being singletons. This TCR derives from a woman between 45 and 65 years old in good health. The sample taken for sequencing was blood.

For the CDR3, the DNA is TGTGCCAGCAGTTTAACAGGGGGGAACACTGAAGCTTTCTTT. Translating gives CASSLTGGNTEAFF. The genes are TRBV28 and TRBJ1-1, with TRBD1 identical over 8 bases. Germline V CDR1 and CDR2: MDHEN, SYDVKM. The V gene end was trimmed by 2 bases and the J gene end by 1 base; junction bases not matched to a gene: 0. This CDR3 comprises 14 residues.